The clone carrying this TCR beta chain was detected many times. As yet, its antigen is unknown. These data originate in a study of regulatory T cells in long-lasting Graves disease. Study-wide results and limits: Persistent disease preferred TRBV28, TRBJ1-2 and TRBJ2-5. Analysis covered peripheral blood alone, not thyroid tissue.

V was pared by 3 bases and J by 5 bases, with 6 bases of the junction left unmatched. The CDR3 is 14 residues long. From germline, CDR1 is SEHNR and CDR2 FQNEAQ (reference sequence). This sample's time point: newly diagnosed GD, antithyroid drugs for less than 3 months. Construction of the TCR library relied on RNA isolated from PBMCs. With iRepertoire HTBI primers and Arm-PCR of CDR3 regions, TCR beta libraries were built. TCRdb re-called the multiplex PCR reads with MiXCR, one entry per CDR3 protein. Among 300,000 to 400,000 distinct CDR3 sequences listed, 15% to 20% were seen once. This same sample was also taken into another study, of T cells in Graves' hyperthyroidism and ophthalmopathy. That study reports: Together with thyroid ultrasound, orbital computed tomography, serum thyroxine and TRAb, clinical symptoms were used for diagnoses. The TCR CDR3 was amplified in a first-round RT-PCR using the HTBI primer set.

The rearrangement uses TRBV7-9 and TRBJ2-5, with 7 bases matching TRBD2. The sequencing here drew on peripheral blood mononuclear cells (PBMCs), taken at new diagnosis, from a patient treated with antithyroid drugs. The TCR was taken from a man aged 35 to 55 with Graves disease. The CDR3 sequence is CASSLSGDWETQYF. In DNA form, the CDR3 reads TGTGCCAGCAGCTTGAGCGGGGACTGGGAGACCCAGTACTTC.